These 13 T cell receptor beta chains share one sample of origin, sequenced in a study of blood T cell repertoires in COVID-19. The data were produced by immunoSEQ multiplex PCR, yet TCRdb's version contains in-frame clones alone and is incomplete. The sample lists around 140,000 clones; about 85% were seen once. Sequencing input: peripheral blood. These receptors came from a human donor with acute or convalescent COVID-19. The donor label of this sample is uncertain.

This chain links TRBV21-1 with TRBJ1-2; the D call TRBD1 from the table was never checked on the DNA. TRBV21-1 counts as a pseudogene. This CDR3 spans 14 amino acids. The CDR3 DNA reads TGTGCCAGCAGATGGACCGGACAGGGGACTGACTACACCTTC. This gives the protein CASRWTGQGTDYTF.

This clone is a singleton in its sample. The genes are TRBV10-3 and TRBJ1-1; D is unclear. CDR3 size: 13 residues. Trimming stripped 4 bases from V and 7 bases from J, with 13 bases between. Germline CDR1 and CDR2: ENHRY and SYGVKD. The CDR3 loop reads CAISVEIWSEAFF. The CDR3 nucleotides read TGTGCCATCAGTGTGGAAATTTGGAGTGAAGCTTTCTTT.

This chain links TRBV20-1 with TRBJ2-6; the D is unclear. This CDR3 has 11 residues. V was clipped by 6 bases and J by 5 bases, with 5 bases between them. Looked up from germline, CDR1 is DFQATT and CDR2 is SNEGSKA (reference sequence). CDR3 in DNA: TGCAGTGCCCCCAGGGCCAACGTCCTGACTTTC. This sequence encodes CSAPRANVLTF.

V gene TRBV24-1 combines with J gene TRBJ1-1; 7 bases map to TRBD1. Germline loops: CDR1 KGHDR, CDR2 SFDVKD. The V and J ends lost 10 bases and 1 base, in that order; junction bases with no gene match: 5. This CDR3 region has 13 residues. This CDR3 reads CATRGQSNTEAFF. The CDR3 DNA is TGTGCCACTAGGGGACAGTCGAACACTGAAGCTTTCTTT.

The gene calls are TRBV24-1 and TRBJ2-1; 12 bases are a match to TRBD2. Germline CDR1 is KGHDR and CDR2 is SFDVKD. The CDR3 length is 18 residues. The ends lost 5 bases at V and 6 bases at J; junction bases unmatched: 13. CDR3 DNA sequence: TGTGCCACCAGTGTTACTAGCGGGAGGACCGGACGACCCAATGAGCAGTTCTTC. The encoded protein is CATSVTSGRTGRPNEQFF.

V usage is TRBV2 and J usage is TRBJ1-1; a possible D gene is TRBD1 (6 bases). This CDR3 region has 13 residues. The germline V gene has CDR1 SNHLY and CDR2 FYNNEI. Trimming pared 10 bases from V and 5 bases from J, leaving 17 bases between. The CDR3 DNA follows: TGTGCCATCCTACGGGACATGGTGACTGAAGCTTTCTTT. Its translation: CAILRDMVTEAFF.

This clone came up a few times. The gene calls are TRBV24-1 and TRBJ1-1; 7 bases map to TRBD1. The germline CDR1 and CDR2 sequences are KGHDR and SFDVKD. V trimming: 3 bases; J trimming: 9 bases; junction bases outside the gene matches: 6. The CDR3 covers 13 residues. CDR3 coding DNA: TGTGCCACCAGTGATCGGCCGGGACAGAAAGCTTTCTTT. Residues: CATSDRPGQKAFF.

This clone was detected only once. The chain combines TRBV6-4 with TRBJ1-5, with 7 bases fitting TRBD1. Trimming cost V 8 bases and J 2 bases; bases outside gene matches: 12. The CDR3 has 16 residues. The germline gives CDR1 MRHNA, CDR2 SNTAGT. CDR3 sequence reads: CASRGGLPVGNQPQHF. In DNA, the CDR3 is TGTGCCAGCCGAGGGGGCCTCCCCGTAGGCAATCAGCCCCAGCATTTT.

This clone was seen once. In DNA form, the CDR3 reads TGCGCCAGCAGCCCTGCTCCAGGGGGTAAGACCCAGTACTTC. It yields the protein CASSPAPGGKTQYF. The V and J genes are TRBV5-1 and TRBJ2-5; 7 nucleotides align to TRBD1. CDR1 is SGHRS and CDR2 is YFSETQ in the germline V gene. The V and J ends lost 4 bases and 6 bases, in that order; junction bases with no gene match: 9. The CDR3 length is 14 residues.

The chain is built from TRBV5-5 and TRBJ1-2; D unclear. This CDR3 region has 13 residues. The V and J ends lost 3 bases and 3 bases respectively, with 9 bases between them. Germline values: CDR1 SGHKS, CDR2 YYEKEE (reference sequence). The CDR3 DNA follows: TGTGCCAGCAGCTGGAGGACCTACTATGGCTACACCTTC. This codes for CASSWRTYYGYTF.

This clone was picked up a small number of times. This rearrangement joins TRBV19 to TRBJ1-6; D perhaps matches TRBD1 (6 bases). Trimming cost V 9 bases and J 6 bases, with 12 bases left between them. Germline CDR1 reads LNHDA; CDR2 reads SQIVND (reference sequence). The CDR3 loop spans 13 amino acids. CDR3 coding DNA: TGTGCCAGCGGGGGGCCAACTAATTCACCCCTCCACTTT. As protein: CASGGPTNSPLHF.

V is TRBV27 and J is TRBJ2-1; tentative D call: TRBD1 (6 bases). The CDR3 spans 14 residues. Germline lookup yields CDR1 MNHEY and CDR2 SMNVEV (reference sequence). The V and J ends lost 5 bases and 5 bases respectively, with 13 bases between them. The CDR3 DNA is TGTGCCAGCAGTCGGACCGGGACAAACAATGAGCAGTTCTTC. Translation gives CASSRTGTNNEQFF.

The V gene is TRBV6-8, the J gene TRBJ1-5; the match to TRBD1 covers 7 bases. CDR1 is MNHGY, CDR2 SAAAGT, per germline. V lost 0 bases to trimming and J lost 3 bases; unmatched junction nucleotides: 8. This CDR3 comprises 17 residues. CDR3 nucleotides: TGTGCCAGCAGTTACTCCGGGACAGTCCTTTTCAATCAGCCCCAGCATTTT. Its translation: CASSYSGTVLFNQPQHF.